This T cell receptor (beta chain) was captured in a study of shared clonotypes between healthy human individuals. The CDR3 consists of 14 residues. CDR1 and CDR2 from the germline V gene are SGHTA and FQGNSA. V lost 5 bases, J lost 8 bases, and 11 bases stayed unmatched. As regards this clone: Antigen specificity is unknown.

Findings of the study overall: Rarefaction analysis demonstrated incomplete sorted-subset sequencing notwithstanding large depth.

The test was conducted at deep level. Genomic DNA (from each subset) was split evenly across several immunoSEQ plates. Study processing details: Junction-only sequences without quality scores came from ImmunoSEQ, so filtering differed. Here immunoSEQ multiplex PCR was the method, and the copy in TCRdb shows in-frame clones only, minus some. D and trimming were read from the DNA, whereas the V and J calls and clone size are those reported in that table. Of more than 2 million clones listed, almost 96% are singletons. This sequence originates from a man aged 18-30 years in good health. The chain links TRBV7-2 to TRBJ1-2, with 7 positions matching TRBD1. Sequencing was performed on naive CD4+ T cells sorted from blood. Subset of the sample: CD45RA+ positively selected. The CDR3, as DNA: TGTGCCAGCAGCACCTACCGGGACAGTCGCGGCTACACCTTC. Translation gives CASSTYRDSRGYTF.